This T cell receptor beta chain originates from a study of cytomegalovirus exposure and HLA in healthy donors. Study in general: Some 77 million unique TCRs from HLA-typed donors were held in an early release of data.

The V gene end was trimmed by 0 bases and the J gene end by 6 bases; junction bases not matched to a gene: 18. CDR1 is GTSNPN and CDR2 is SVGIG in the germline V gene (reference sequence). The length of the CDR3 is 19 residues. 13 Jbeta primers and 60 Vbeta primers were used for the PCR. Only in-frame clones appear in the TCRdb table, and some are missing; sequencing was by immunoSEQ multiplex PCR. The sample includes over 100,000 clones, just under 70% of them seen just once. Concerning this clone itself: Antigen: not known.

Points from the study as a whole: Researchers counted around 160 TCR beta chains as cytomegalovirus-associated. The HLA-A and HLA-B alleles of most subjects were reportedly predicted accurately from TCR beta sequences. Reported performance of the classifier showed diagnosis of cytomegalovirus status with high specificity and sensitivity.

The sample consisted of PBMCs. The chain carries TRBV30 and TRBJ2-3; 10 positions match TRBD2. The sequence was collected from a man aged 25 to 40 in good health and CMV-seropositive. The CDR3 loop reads CAWSVLARRGLASHDTQYF. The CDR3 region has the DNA TGTGCCTGGAGTGTACTGGCGAGAAGGGGACTAGCGTCACACGATACGCAGTATTTT.